This T cell receptor beta chain was recorded in a study of cytomegalovirus exposure and HLA in healthy donors. Germline lookup yields CDR1 GTSNPN and CDR2 SVGIG (reference sequence). Trimming removed 2 bases from V and 4 bases from J, with 17 bases in between. This CDR3 spans 15 amino acids. Study-wide findings and caveats: Some TCR beta chains (164 of them) were listed as cytomegalovirus-associated.

Measured with immunoSEQ multiplex PCR; TCRdb has only the in-frame clones, and not every one. The sample lists 65,000 to 100,000 clones; approximately 93% were seen once. Worth noting for this clone: As yet, its antigen is unknown.

The origin of this receptor is a woman aged 30 to 39 in good health and CMV-seronegative. The chain recombines TRBV30 with TRBJ1-2; D unresolved. The sample comprised PBMCs. The CDR3 loop reads CAWSIGGQLSYGYTF. As DNA, the CDR3 is TGTGCCTGGAGTATCGGTGGGCAGTTGTCCTATGGCTACACCTTC. The whole variable domain, filled in from reference TRBV30 and TRBJ1-2, reads SQTIHQWPATLVQPVGSPLSLECTVEGTSNPNLYWYRQAAGRGLQLLFYSVGIGQISSEVPQNLSASRPQDRQFILSSKKLLLSDSGFYLCAWSIGGQLSYGYTFGSGTRLTVV.